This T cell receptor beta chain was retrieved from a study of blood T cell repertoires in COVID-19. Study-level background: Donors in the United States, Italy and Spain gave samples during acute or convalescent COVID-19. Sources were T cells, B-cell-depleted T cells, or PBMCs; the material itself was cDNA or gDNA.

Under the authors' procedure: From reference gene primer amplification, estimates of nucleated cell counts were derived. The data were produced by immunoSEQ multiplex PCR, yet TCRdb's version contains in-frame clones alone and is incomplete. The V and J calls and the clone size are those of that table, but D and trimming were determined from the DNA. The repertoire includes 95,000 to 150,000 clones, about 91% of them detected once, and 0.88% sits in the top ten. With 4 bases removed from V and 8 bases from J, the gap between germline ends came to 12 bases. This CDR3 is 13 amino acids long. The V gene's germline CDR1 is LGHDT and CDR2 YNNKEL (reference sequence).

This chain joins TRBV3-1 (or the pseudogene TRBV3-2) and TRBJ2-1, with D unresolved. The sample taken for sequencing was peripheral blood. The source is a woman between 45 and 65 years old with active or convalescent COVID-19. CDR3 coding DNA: TGTGCCAGCAGCCTACCCAGTGAATATGAGCAGTTCTTC. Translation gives CASSLPSEYEQFF.